This T cell receptor (beta chain) was sequenced for a study of T cells after yellow fever vaccination. The study's findings and limits: Across the CD4 and CD8 compartments, a small share of clonotypes was present in both. Abundant bulk-population clonotypes could contaminate the FACS-sorted repertoires.

TCR cDNA was made by 5'RACE template switching, adding a universal primer site and UMIs. TCRdb reanalysed the 5' RACE reads using MiXCR and keeps one entry per CDR3 protein. Among about 320,000 distinct CDR3 sequences, about 4.5% were seen once, and the ten largest hold 19%. This clonotype was counted many times. Its matching antigen is unknown. V was pared by 3 bases and J by 3 bases, with 0 bases of the junction left unmatched. Germline CDR1 MRHNA, CDR2 SNTAGT. The CDR3 extends over 13 amino acids. The J gene is TRBJ2-3, the V gene TRBV6-4; 7 bases agree with TRBD2. This TCR derives from a young man who received the YFV17D yellow fever vaccine. Sequencing used PBMCs, obtained 15 days after the yellow fever booster vaccination. The CDR3 spells CASSERGTDTQYF. CDR3 nucleotides: TGTGCCAGCAGTGAGCGGGGGACAGATACGCAGTATTTT.